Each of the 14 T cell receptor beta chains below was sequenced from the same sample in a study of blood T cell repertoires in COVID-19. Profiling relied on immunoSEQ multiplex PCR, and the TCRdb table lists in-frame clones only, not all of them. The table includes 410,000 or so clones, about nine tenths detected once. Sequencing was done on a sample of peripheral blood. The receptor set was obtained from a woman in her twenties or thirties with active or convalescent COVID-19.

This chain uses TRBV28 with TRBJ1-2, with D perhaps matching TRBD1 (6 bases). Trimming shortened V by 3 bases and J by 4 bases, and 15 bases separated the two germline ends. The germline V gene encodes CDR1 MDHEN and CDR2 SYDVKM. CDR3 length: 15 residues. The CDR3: CASSLVRQVLYGYTF. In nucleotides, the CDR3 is TGTGCCAGCAGTTTGGTCCGACAGGTCCTCTATGGCTACACCTTC.

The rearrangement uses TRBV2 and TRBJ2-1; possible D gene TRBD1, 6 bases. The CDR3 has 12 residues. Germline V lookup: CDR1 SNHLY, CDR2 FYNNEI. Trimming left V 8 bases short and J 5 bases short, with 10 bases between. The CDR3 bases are TGTGCCAGCGTGAGACAGGACAATGAGCAGTTCTTC. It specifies CASVRQDNEQFF.

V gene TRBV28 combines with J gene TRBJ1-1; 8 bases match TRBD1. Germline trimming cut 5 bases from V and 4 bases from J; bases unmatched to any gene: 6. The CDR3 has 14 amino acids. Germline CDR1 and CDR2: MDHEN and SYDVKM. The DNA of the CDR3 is TGTGCCAGCAGTACCAGGGGGCGTTTCACTGAAGCTTTCTTT. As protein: CASSTRGRFTEAFF. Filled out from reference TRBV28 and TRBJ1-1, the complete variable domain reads DVKVTQSSRYLVKRTGEKVFLECVQDMDHENMFWYRQDPGLGLRLIYFSYDVKMKEKGDIPEGYSVSREKKERFSLILESASTNQTSMYLCASSTRGRFTEAFFGQGTRLTVV.

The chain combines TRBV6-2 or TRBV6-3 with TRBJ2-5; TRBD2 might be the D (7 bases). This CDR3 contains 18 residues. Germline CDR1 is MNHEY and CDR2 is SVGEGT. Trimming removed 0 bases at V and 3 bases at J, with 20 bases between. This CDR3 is CASSYSRNAGAQEETQYF. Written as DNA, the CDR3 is TGTGCCAGCAGTTACTCGAGGAATGCGGGGGCCCAAGAAGAGACCCAGTACTTC.

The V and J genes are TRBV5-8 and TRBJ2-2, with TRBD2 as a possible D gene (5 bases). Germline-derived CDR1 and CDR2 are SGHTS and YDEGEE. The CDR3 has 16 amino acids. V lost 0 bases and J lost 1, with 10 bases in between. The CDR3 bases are TGTGCCAGCAGCTTGGGCCTTGGAGGGAACACCGGGGAGCTGTTTTTT. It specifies CASSLGLGGNTGELFF.

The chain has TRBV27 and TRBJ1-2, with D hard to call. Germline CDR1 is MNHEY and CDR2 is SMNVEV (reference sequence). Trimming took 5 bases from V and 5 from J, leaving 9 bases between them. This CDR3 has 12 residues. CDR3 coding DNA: TGTGCCAGCAGTCCGACCGGGTATGGCTACACCTTC. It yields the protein CASSPTGYGYTF.

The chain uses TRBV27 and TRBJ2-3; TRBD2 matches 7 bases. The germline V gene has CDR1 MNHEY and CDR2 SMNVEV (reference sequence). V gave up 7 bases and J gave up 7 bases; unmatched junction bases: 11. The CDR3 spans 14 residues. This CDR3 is CASTGGRSGYTQYF. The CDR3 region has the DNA TGTGCCAGCACGGGCGGGAGATCGGGTTATACGCAGTATTTT.

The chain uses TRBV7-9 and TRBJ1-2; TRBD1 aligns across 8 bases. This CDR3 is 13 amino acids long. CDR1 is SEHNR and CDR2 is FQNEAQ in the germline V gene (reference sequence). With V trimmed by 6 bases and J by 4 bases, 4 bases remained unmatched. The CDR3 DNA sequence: TGTGCCAGCAGGGGAACAGGGGGCTATGGCTACACCTTC. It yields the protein CASRGTGGYGYTF. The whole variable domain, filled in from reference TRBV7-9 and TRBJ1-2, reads DTGVSQNPRHKITKRGQNVTFRCDPISEHNRLYWYRQTLGQGPEFLTYFQNEAQLEKSRLLSDRFSAERPKGSFSTLEIQRTEQGDSAMYLCASRGTGGYGYTFGSGTRLTVV.

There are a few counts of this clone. CDR3 DNA sequence: TGTGCCAGCAGTGCAACAGCCCTTGAAGCTTTCTTT. It codes for CASSATALEAFF. The gene calls are TRBV2 and TRBJ1-1; D remains unclear. Trimming stripped 4 bases from V and 7 bases from J, with 10 bases between. The length of the CDR3 is 12 residues. CDR1 is SNHLY and CDR2 is FYNNEI in the germline V gene. Supplemented by reference TRBV2 and TRBJ1-1, the full variable domain reads EPEVTQTPSHQVTQMGQEVILRCVPISNHLYFYWYRQILGQKVEFLVSFYNNEISEKSEIFDDQFSVERPDGSNFTLKIRSTKLEDSAMYFCASSATALEAFFGQGTRLTVV.

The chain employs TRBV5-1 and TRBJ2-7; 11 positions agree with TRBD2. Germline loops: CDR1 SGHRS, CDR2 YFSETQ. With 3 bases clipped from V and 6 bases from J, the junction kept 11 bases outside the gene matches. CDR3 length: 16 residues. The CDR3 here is CASSSLLAGAPGEQYF. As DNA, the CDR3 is TGCGCCAGCAGCTCCTTACTAGCGGGGGCCCCCGGCGAGCAGTACTTC.

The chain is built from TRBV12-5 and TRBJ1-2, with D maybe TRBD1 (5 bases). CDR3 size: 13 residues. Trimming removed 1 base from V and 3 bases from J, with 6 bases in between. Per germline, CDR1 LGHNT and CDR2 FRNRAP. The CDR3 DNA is TGTGCTAGTGGTTTGGGCAGGGACTATGGCTACACCTTC. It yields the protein CASGLGRDYGYTF.

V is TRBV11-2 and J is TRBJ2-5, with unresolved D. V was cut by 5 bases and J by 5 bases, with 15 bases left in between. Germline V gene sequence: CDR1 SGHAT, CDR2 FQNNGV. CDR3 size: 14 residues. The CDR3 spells CASSPRLQTETQYF. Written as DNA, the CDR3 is TGTGCCAGCAGCCCACGGTTACAGACGGAGACCCAGTACTTC.

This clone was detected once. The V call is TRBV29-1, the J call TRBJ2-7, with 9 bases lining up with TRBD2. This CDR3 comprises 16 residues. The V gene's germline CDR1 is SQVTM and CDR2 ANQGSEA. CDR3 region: CCGAGGAGTLSYEQYF. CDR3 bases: TGCTGCGGGGCGGGGGGGGCGGGGACCCTCTCCTACGAGCAGTACTTC.

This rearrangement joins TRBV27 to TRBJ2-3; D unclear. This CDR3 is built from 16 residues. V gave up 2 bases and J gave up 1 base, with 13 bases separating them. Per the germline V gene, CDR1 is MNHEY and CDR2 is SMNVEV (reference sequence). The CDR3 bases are TGTGCCAGCAGTTTAGTGCTACCCCGGGGCACAGATACGCAGTATTTT. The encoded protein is CASSLVLPRGTDTQYF.